Described below is a single TCR beta chain sequence and its context. This sample was included in a study of blood T cell repertoires in COVID-19. Produced via immunoSEQ multiplex PCR; TCRdb's table is partial and in-frame only. The table includes about 140,000 clones, around 76% detected once. The TCR comes from a man aged 80 or over with acute or convalescent COVID-19. Material: peripheral blood.

In DNA form, the CDR3 reads TGTGCCAGCAGGGAGACTTGGAGGGAGACCCAGTACTTC. Amino acid sequence: CASRETWRETQYF. The rearrangement uses TRBV6-5 and TRBJ2-5; D is possibly TRBD2 (5 bases). Germline CDR1 MNHEY, CDR2 SVGAGI. The CDR3 covers 13 residues. V lost 6 bases to trimming and J lost 5 bases, with 13 bases between them.